This is a list of T cell receptor beta chains from one sample in a study of neurological immune-mediated disorders. In TCRdb, the 5' RACE reads were re-called with MiXCR into one record per CDR3 protein. This sample has tens of thousands of distinct CDR3 sequences, with under 4.5% found just once. Sequencing input: PBMCs. The receptor source for this set is a woman aged 45-65 years with multiple sclerosis. The CDR3 runs from the conserved cysteine through the conserved F or W. D genes are given only for firm matches. For some rows the clone size is stated as once, few or many, or as a class when expanded; others skip it.

>TRBD2|many|TRBV7-2|TRBJ2-1
TGTGCCAGCAGCTTAGCCCGGGGGGGATACAATGAGCAGTTCTTC
CASSLARGGYNEQFF
>TRBD1|many|TRBV12-3/TRBV12-4|TRBJ1-2
TGTGCCAGCAATAGACGGGACAGGGCGGACTATGGCTACACCTTC
CASNRRDRADYGYTF
>-|many|TRBV29-1|TRBJ1-2
TGCAGCGTTTCCTCTAGTGGCTACACCTTC
CSVSSSGYTF
>-|many|TRBV5-1|TRBJ2-5
TGCGCCAGCAGCCAGGGGACCACTGGGGGAGAGACCCAGTACTTC
CASSQGTTGGETQYF
>TRBD1|few|TRBV18|TRBJ1-5
TGTGCCAGCCAAGGGACAGCTAATCAGCCCCAGCATTTT
CASQGTANQPQHF
>TRBD2|many|TRBV20-1|TRBJ2-5
TGCAGTGCCAGAATCAGGACTAGCTCGGAGACCCAGTACTTC
CSARIRTSSETQYF
>TRBD1|many|TRBV5-1|TRBJ1-1
TGCGCCAGCAGCTTGGGGTTAGGGACAGGGGACACTGAAGCTTTCTTT
CASSLGLGTGDTEAFF
>-|many|TRBV9|TRBJ2-7
TGTGCCAGCAGCGTAGGAAAAAACCCCTACGAGCAGTACTTC
CASSVGKNPYEQYF
>-|medium-sized|TRBV12-3/TRBV12-4|TRBJ1-1
TGTGCCAGCAGTTTTTTACAGGGAGGGTTTGCTTTCTTT
CASSFLQGGFAFF
>-|many|TRBV5-1|TRBJ1-2
TGCGCCAGCAGCTCGGAAATATATGGCTACACCTTC
CASSSEIYGYTF
>-|many|TRBV12-3/TRBV12-4|TRBJ2-1
TGTGCCAGCAATCCTACTCGGGGGAGGCTCTACAATGAGCAGTTCTTC
CASNPTRGRLYNEQFF
>TRBD2|many|TRBV19|TRBJ2-1
TGTGCCAGTACCTGGACTAGCGGGTCCGAGCAGTTCTTC
CASTWTSGSEQFF
>TRBD1|many|TRBV6-6|TRBJ1-5
TGTGCCAGCAGTGGGGGACAGGGAATAAACCAGCCCCAGCATTTT
CASSGGQGINQPQHF
>-|many|TRBV7-2|TRBJ1-2
TGTGCCAGCAGCTTAGCAATGGGGTGGTATGGCTACACCTTC
CASSLAMGWYGYTF
>-|many|TRBV5-5|TRBJ1-2
TGTGCCAGCAGCCCCAGGGCCCTTTCGGGGGGCTACACCTTC
CASSPRALSGGYTF
>TRBD1|many|TRBV5-1|TRBJ2-5
TGCGCCAGCAGCCCAGTCGGACAGGGGGTGCAAGAGACCCAGTACTTC
CASSPVGQGVQETQYF
>TRBD1|many|TRBV5-1|TRBJ1-1
TGCGCCAGCGGACAGGGGCGCTCGGGGAACACTGAAGCTTTCTTT
CASGQGRSGNTEAFF
>TRBD1|-|TRBV12-3/TRBV12-4|TRBJ2-7
TGTGCCAGCAGTTTGCGAGGACAGGGGGCCGCGGAGCAGTACTTC
CASSLRGQGAAEQYF
>-|many|TRBV5-1|TRBJ1-5
TGCGCCAGCAGCCGATGGGGGGACAATAATCAGCCCCAGCATTTT
CASSRWGDNNQPQHF
>-|many|TRBV18|TRBJ1-4
TGTGCCAGCTCACCAAACGGAAATGAAAAACTGTTTTTT
CASSPNGNEKLFF
>TRBD2|many|TRBV5-1|TRBJ2-7
TGCGCCAGCAGCTTGGGAGGTAGCGGGACTTACGAGCAGTACTTC
CASSLGGSGTYEQYF
>TRBD1|many|TRBV5-1|TRBJ1-5
TGCGCCAGCAGCCGAGACAGGGGCGGACAGCCCCAGCATTTT
CASSRDRGGQPQHF
>-|many|TRBV4-1|TRBJ1-3
TGCGCCAGCAGCCTCAGGGACCTTTCTGGAAACACCATATATTTT
CASSLRDLSGNTIYF
>-|many|TRBV6-6|TRBJ1-1
TGTGCCAGCAGTTACCTCGGGGCACCTTCGGAAGCTTTCTTT
CASSYLGAPSEAFF
>-|many|TRBV5-6|TRBJ1-1
TGTGCCAGCAGCGACGACAGTAACACTGAAGCTTTCTTT
CASSDDSNTEAFF
>-|many|TRBV29-1|TRBJ2-2
TGCAGCGCATCGGCGGGGTCCGGGGAGCTGTTTTTT
CSASAGSGELFF
>-|many|TRBV5-1|TRBJ2-1
TGCGCCAGCAGCTTTGACAGTCGGCTCAATGAGCAGTTCTTC
CASSFDSRLNEQFF
>-|many|TRBV3-1|TRBJ2-5
TGTGCCAGCAGCGCCGGGGTCCAAGAGACCCAGTACTTC
CASSAGVQETQYF
>-|many|TRBV20-1|TRBJ1-4
TGCAGTGCGCCTACGCGTGAAAAACTGTTTTTT
CSAPTREKLFF